Reported below is one TCR beta chain. This CDR3 has 20 residues. V was pared by 7 bases and J by 0 bases, with 30 bases between. This specimen comes from a study of regulatory T cells in long-lasting Graves disease. On the study more broadly: Over 5 years of antithyroid drugs plus positive TSH receptor antibodies defined persistent Graves' disease.

CDR3-region Arm-PCR and iRepertoire HTBI primers produced the TCR beta libraries. TCRdb recomputed calls from the multiplex PCR reads with MiXCR, one row per CDR3 protein. This table holds 600,000 to 850,000 distinct CDR3 sequences, around 30% found once. Time point: persistent/refractory GD, antithyroid drugs over 5 years with positive TRAb. PBMC-derived RNA was used for the TCR library. The guidelines of the American Thyroid Association were the basis for diagnosing Graves' disease. Each patient gave around 9.7 milliliters of EDTA-anticoagulated peripheral blood. This clonotype originated in a female donor with Graves disease. The material was peripheral blood mononuclear cells (PBMCs), obtained when the disease was refractory, from a patient treated with antithyroid drugs. The chain combines TRBV12-3 or TRBV12-4 with TRBJ1-2; D unclear. The CDR3 DNA sequence: TGTGCCAGCACCAATGGTATTTGGTGGGTCAGGCCGGGAGCTAACTATGGCTACACCTTC. Its translation: CASTNGIWWVRPGANYGYTF.